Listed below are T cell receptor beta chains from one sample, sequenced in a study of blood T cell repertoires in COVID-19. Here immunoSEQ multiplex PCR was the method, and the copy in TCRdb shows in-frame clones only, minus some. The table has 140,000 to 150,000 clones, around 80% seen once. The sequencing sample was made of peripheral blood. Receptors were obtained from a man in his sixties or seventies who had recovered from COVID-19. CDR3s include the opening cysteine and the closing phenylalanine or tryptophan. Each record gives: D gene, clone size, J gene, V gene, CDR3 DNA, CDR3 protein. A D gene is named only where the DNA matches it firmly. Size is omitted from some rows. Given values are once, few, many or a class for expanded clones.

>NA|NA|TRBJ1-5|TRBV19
TGTGCCAGTAGTGTGTGGCGCAGGGCTTCCCATCAGCCCCAGCATTTT
CASSVWRRASHQPQHF
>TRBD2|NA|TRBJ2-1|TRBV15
TGTGCCACCAGCAGACCCCCGGGACTAGCGGCCCGGGAGCAGTTCTTC
CATSRPPGLAAREQFF
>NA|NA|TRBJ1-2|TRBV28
TGTGCCAGCAGTTTGGAGGGGAGGGGTCAGCGGCTGCTTTATGGCTACACCTTC
CASSLEGRGQRLLYGYTF
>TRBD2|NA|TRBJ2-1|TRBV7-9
TGTGCCAGCAGCTTCTACCTAGCGGGAGGTGGTGATGAGCAGTTCTTC
CASSFYLAGGGDEQFF
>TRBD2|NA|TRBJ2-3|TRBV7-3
TGTGCCAGCAGCCCTAGCGGGAGCTGGACAGATACGCAGTATTTT
CASSPSGSWTDTQYF
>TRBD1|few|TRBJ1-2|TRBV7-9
TGTGCCAGCAGCCCGGGACAGAACTATGGCTACACCTTC
CASSPGQNYGYTF
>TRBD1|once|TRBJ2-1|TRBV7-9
TGTGCCAGCAGCACCGTAATCCGGGACAGGGGGCTGTATGAGCAGTTCTTC
CASSTVIRDRGLYEQFF
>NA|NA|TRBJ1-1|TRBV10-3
TGTGCCATCAGTGAGTCGTCAGGGGTTGAAGCTTTCTTT
CAISESSGVEAFF
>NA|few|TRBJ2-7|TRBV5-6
TGTGCCAGCAGCTTGGACCCGGTTTCCTACGAGCAGTACTTC
CASSLDPVSYEQYF
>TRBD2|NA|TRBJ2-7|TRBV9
TGTGCCAGCAGCCTTAGCGGGAGCCCATATTACGAGCAGTACTTC
CASSLSGSPYYEQYF